The clone carrying this T cell receptor (beta chain) has a count of ten or more. RNA transcripts provided the source from which TCR beta CDR3 regions were amplified. The TCR CDR3 first-round RT-PCR relied on the HTBI primer set. MiXCR was run by TCRdb on the multiplex PCR reads, yielding one entry per CDR3 protein. The sample lists 640,000 or so distinct CDR3 sequences; 13% to 15% were seen once. Exclusion of a patient resulted from uncontrolled infection, other autoimmune disease, pregnancy or lactation. It was around 10 ml of fresh peripheral blood that supplied the PBMCs. Germline-derived CDR1 and CDR2 are SQVTM and ANQGSEA. Trimming stripped 3 bases from V and 0 bases from J, with 14 bases between. The CDR3 consists of 16 residues. The source of the sample is a study of T cells in Graves' hyperthyroidism and ophthalmopathy.

The material sequenced was blood. This TCR came from a young woman with Graves' ophthalmopathy. V is TRBV29-1 and J is TRBJ1-4; a weak D match, TRBD1 (6 bases). CDR3 nucleotide sequence: TGCAGCGTTGAGGGTGGGGGGCCCTCAACTAATGAAAAACTGTTTTTT. It encodes CSVEGGGPSTNEKLFF.